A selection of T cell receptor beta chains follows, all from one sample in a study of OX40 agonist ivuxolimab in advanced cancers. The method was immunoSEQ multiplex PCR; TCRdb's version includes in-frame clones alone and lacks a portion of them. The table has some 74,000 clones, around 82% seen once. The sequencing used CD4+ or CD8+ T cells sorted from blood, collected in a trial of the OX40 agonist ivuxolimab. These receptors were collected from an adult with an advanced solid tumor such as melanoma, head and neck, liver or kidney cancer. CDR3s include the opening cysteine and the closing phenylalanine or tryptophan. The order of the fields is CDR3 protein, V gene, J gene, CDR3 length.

CDR3 protein: CASSLEGFLKTQYF
V gene: TRBV5-1
J gene: TRBJ2-5
CDR3 length: 14

CDR3 protein: CASSVGGGEGYEQYF
V gene: TRBV9
J gene: TRBJ2-7
CDR3 length: 15

CDR3 protein: CASSLTGSGTQYF
V gene: TRBV28
J gene: TRBJ2-3
CDR3 length: 13

CDR3 protein: CASSLGATYGYTF
V gene: TRBV11-2
J gene: TRBJ1-2
CDR3 length: 13

CDR3 protein: CASSEGGLATYEQYF
V gene: TRBV6-1
J gene: TRBJ2-7
CDR3 length: 15

CDR3 protein: CASSYLRAATYEQYF
V gene: TRBV21-1
J gene: TRBJ2-7
CDR3 length: 15

CDR3 protein: CASSLGGTRETQYF
V gene: TRBV5-1
J gene: TRBJ2-5
CDR3 length: 14

CDR3 protein: CASSGGTSGPDTQYF
V gene: TRBV28
J gene: TRBJ2-3
CDR3 length: 15

CDR3 protein: CASSSDASTEAFF
V gene: TRBV28
J gene: TRBJ1-1
CDR3 length: 13

CDR3 protein: CASSLLVRGSYEQYF
V gene: TRBV28
J gene: TRBJ2-7
CDR3 length: 15

CDR3 protein: CASSLYKGGELFF
V gene: TRBV5-1
J gene: TRBJ2-2
CDR3 length: 13

CDR3 protein: CASSQGDSQETQYF
V gene: TRBV4-2
J gene: TRBJ2-5
CDR3 length: 14

CDR3 protein: CASGQGNGAQHF
V gene: TRBV2
J gene: TRBJ1-5
CDR3 length: 12

CDR3 protein: CASSPNRGADQPQHF
V gene: TRBV28
J gene: TRBJ1-5
CDR3 length: 15

CDR3 protein: CASSSSEGGRETQYF
V gene: TRBV5-4
J gene: TRBJ2-5
CDR3 length: 15

CDR3 protein: CASSQNPRDTQYF
V gene: TRBV14
J gene: TRBJ2-3
CDR3 length: 13

CDR3 protein: CSVDNNNEQFF
V gene: TRBV29-1
J gene: TRBJ2-1
CDR3 length: 11

CDR3 protein: CASSLRGPDYGYTF
V gene: TRBV27
J gene: TRBJ1-2
CDR3 length: 14

CDR3 protein: CASSIGTSTDTQYF
V gene: TRBV7-7
J gene: TRBJ2-3
CDR3 length: 14

CDR3 protein: CATSRDSGEQYF
V gene: TRBV15
J gene: TRBJ2-7
CDR3 length: 12

CDR3 protein: CASSPMADYGEQFF
V gene: TRBV6-5
J gene: TRBJ2-1
CDR3 length: 14

CDR3 protein: CASSPTGTSAQETQYF
V gene: TRBV5-4
J gene: TRBJ2-5
CDR3 length: 16

CDR3 protein: CASSRTSGSVGELFF
V gene: TRBV9
J gene: TRBJ2-2
CDR3 length: 15

CDR3 protein: CATSRGLGEKLFF
V gene: TRBV15
J gene: TRBJ1-4
CDR3 length: 13

CDR3 protein: CASSGSSIGNTIYF
V gene: TRBV6-6
J gene: TRBJ1-3
CDR3 length: 14

CDR3 protein: CASSSERGGFYEQFF
V gene: TRBV7-9
J gene: TRBJ2-1
CDR3 length: 15

CDR3 protein: CASNRDRVGYTF
V gene: TRBV7-2
J gene: TRBJ1-2
CDR3 length: 12

CDR3 protein: CASSSGLAGVSDTQYF
V gene: TRBV7-3
J gene: TRBJ2-3
CDR3 length: 16

CDR3 protein: CASSQALFTETGELFF
V gene: TRBV4-1
J gene: TRBJ2-2
CDR3 length: 16

CDR3 protein: CASSPRRLQAGELFF
V gene: TRBV6-1
J gene: TRBJ2-2
CDR3 length: 15

CDR3 protein: CASSLLGGEQYF
V gene: TRBV5-1
J gene: TRBJ2-7
CDR3 length: 12

CDR3 protein: CASSIGVGSNYGYTF
V gene: TRBV19
J gene: TRBJ1-2
CDR3 length: 15

CDR3 protein: CASSLGVTSGEKLFF
V gene: TRBV5-1
J gene: TRBJ1-4
CDR3 length: 15

CDR3 protein: CASSYSFYTEAFF
V gene: TRBV6-5
J gene: TRBJ1-1
CDR3 length: 13

CDR3 protein: CASSYGIQPQHF
V gene: TRBV6-6
J gene: TRBJ1-5
CDR3 length: 12

CDR3 protein: CASSIVAGRGDGYTF
V gene: TRBV19
J gene: TRBJ1-2
CDR3 length: 15

CDR3 protein: CASSSPGQQDYGYTF
V gene: TRBV5-4
J gene: TRBJ1-2
CDR3 length: 15

CDR3 protein: CASCLRSRNEKLFF
V gene: TRBV6-1
J gene: TRBJ1-4
CDR3 length: 14

CDR3 protein: CASSQWTGGINNEQFF
V gene: TRBV14
J gene: TRBJ2-1
CDR3 length: 16

CDR3 protein: CASSSPGQLLNEQYF
V gene: TRBV28
J gene: TRBJ2-7
CDR3 length: 15

CDR3 protein: CASSLLGETQYF
V gene: TRBV7-2
J gene: TRBJ2-5
CDR3 length: 12